One and the same sample provided the 25 T cell receptor beta chains below, sequenced in a study of shared clonotypes between healthy human individuals. Profiled with immunoSEQ multiplex PCR; TCRdb holds only in-frame clones, not every one. This sample has roughly 2.2 million clones, with more than 85% found just once. The sample comprised naive CD4+ T cells from PBMCs. The subset: CD45RA+ positively selected. Receptors were obtained from a man younger than 35 in good health. Some clones in this sample may be carry-over from other donors' samples.

V and J are TRBV7-2 and TRBJ2-3; D not certain. V was shortened by 2 bases and J by 5 bases, with 5 bases between the two germline ends. Looked up from germline, CDR1 is SGHTA and CDR2 is FQGNSA. This CDR3 has 12 residues. The DNA for the CDR3 is TGTGCCAGCAGCTTATCCCAAGATACGCAGTATTTT. Translating gives CASSLSQDTQYF.

This chain uses TRBV18 with TRBJ1-1, with D unclear. Germline V CDR1 and CDR2: KGHSH, LQKENI. The CDR3 extends over 15 amino acids. V lost 2 bases, J lost 0 bases, and 10 bases lay in between. CDR3 sequence: CASSPDSGMNTEAFF. For the CDR3, the DNA is TGTGCCAGCTCACCAGACTCGGGGATGAACACTGAAGCTTTCTTT. The full variable domain, rest sourced from reference TRBV18 and TRBJ1-1, is NAGVMQNPRHLVRRRGQEARLRCSPMKGHSHVYWYRQLPEEGLKFMVYLQKENIIDESGMPKERFSAEFPKEGPSILRIQQVVRGDSAAYFCASSPDSGMNTEAFFGQGTRLTVV.

This chain links TRBV6-1 with TRBJ2-1; 8 bases line up with TRBD1. V lost 2 bases to trimming and J lost 4 bases; unmatched junction nucleotides: 4. CDR1 and CDR2 from the germline V gene are MNHNS and SASEGT. CDR3 length: 15 amino acids. CDR3 sequence: CASSERDRPYNEQFF. As DNA, the CDR3 is TGTGCCAGCAGTGAAAGGGACAGGCCATACAATGAGCAGTTCTTC.

The DNA for the CDR3 is TGCAGCGTTTTCAATGGCGGGACGGGAGAAAAACTGTTTTTT. Residues: CSVFNGGTGEKLFF. The chain has TRBV29-1 and TRBJ1-4; tentative D call: TRBD1 (5 bases). Looked up from germline, CDR1 is SQVTM and CDR2 is ANQGSEA. This CDR3 has 14 residues. Trimming stripped 5 bases from V and 8 bases from J, with 18 bases between.

The chain employs TRBV11-2 and TRBJ2-4; D uncertain. Looked up from germline, CDR1 is SGHAT and CDR2 is FQNNGV. The CDR3 is 13 residues long. V was pared by 1 base and J by 7 bases, with 8 bases between. In nucleotides, the CDR3 is TGTGCCAGCAGCTTAGGAACTCCCAACATTCAGTACTTC. It codes for CASSLGTPNIQYF.

The V gene is TRBV7-9, the J gene TRBJ2-7, with 9 positions matching TRBD2. CDR1 is SEHNR and CDR2 is FQNEAQ in the germline V gene (reference sequence). With V trimmed by 7 bases and J by 3 bases, 10 bases remained unmatched. The CDR3 extends over 15 amino acids. CDR3 in amino acids: CASISSGTSNYEQYF. As DNA, the CDR3 is TGTGCCAGCATTTCTAGCGGGACTTCAAACTACGAGCAGTACTTC.

Comment on this clone: The junction differs from germline at one of its ends, possibly a read error. CDR3 in DNA: TGTGCCAGCAGCTACCGGGACAGGGGCTCACATCCCGTCTTT. Translating it yields CASSYRDRGSHPVF. The chain recombines TRBV7-2 with TRBJ1-1; 10 nucleotides align to TRBD1. Germline CDR1 and CDR2: SGHTA and FQGNSA. The CDR3 sequence is 14 residues long.

The V call is TRBV18, the J call TRBJ1-1, with TRBD1 as a possible D gene (6 bases). This CDR3 has 15 amino acids. The germline CDR1 and CDR2 sequences are KGHSH and LQKENI. V lost 4 bases and J 4 bases, leaving 16 bases between the germline ends. The CDR3 region has the DNA TGTGCCAGCTCACTACCGACAGGAGGAGCCACTGAAGCTTTCTTT. This encodes CASSLPTGGATEAFF.

The chain couples TRBV5-4 to TRBJ2-5; D perhaps matches TRBD1 (6 bases). TRBJ2-7 explains the end of the DNA better; the J call may be wrong. CDR1 is SGHNT and CDR2 is YYREEE in the germline V gene (reference sequence). The CDR3 consists of 15 residues. This CDR3 reads CASSPGTHTSYEQYF. In DNA, the CDR3 is TGTGCCAGCAGCCCCGGGACACATACCTCCTACGAGCAGTACTTC.

The V call is TRBV4-1, the J call TRBJ2-2, with 7 bases lining up with TRBD2. The ends lost 6 bases at V and 3 bases at J; junction bases unmatched: 4. Germline-derived CDR1 and CDR2 are MGHRA and YSYEKL. This CDR3 spans 14 amino acids. CDR3 amino acids: CASRFGGDTGELFF. The CDR3 bases are TGCGCCAGCAGATTTGGGGGGGACACCGGGGAGCTGTTTTTT.

This chain uses TRBV6-5 with TRBJ1-2; D perhaps matches TRBD1 (6 bases). The germline gives CDR1 MNHEY, CDR2 SVGAGI. V was cut by 7 bases and J by 7 bases, with 19 bases left in between. CDR3 length equals 14 residues. The CDR3 DNA sequence: TGTGCCAGCATTTCTGAGACAGGCGGGCTTGGCTACACCTTC. It translates to CASISETGGLGYTF.

The V and J genes are TRBV5-1 and TRBJ2-3; 9 bases match TRBD1. Germline CDR1 SGHRS, CDR2 YFSETQ. V was pared by 3 bases and J by 1 base, with 15 bases of the junction left unmatched. CDR3 length: 19 amino acids. CDR3 bases: TGCGCCAGCAGCTCCGAACAGGGGGCACTAGGGCGCCGCACAGATACGCAGTATTTT. Residues: CASSSEQGALGRRTDTQYF.

The genes are TRBV29-1 and TRBJ2-1; D unclear. CDR1 and CDR2 (germline): SQVTM, ANQGSEA. Deletions cut 8 bases from V and 1 base from J, with 12 bases between. The CDR3 loop spans 13 amino acids. The CDR3 nucleotides are TGCAGCATGATTTTAGGTTCCTACAATGAGCAGTTCTTC. It codes for CSMILGSYNEQFF.

This clone was observed a single time. This CDR3 is CASSPQVGLGQYF. As DNA, the CDR3 is TGTGCCAGCAGCCCCCAGGTGGGTCTAGGGCAGTACTTC. The chain recombines TRBV28 with TRBJ2-7; D uncertain. Trimming cost V 6 bases and J 9 bases, with 18 bases left between them. Looked up from germline, CDR1 is MDHEN and CDR2 is SYDVKM. The CDR3 loop spans 13 amino acids.

V and J are TRBV5-1 and TRBJ1-5; tentatively, D is TRBD1 (5 bases). V lost 0 bases and J lost 4, with 11 bases in between. CDR1 is SGHRS, CDR2 YFSETQ, per germline. This CDR3 comprises 15 residues. The CDR3 sequence is CASSLGDLGNQPQHF. DNA of the CDR3: TGCGCCAGCAGCTTGGGGGACCTCGGAAATCAGCCCCAGCATTTT.

This rearrangement joins TRBV7-2 to TRBJ2-1; D may be TRBD2 (6 bases). The V and J ends lost 3 bases and 6 bases respectively, with 15 bases between them. CDR1 and CDR2 (germline): SGHTA, FQGNSA. The CDR3 loop spans 15 amino acids. The CDR3 spells CASSLFYGSGNEQFF. CDR3 bases: TGTGCCAGCAGCTTGTTTTACGGGAGTGGCAATGAGCAGTTCTTC. The variable domain in full, with the rest retrieved from reference TRBV7-2 and TRBJ2-1, is GAGVSQSPSNKVTEKGKDVELRCDPISGHTALYWYRQSLGQGLEFLIYFQGNSAPDKSGLPSDRFSAERTGGSVSTLTIQRTQQEDSAVYLCASSLFYGSGNEQFFGPGTRLTVL.

The rearrangement links TRBV10-3 to TRBJ2-7, with D maybe TRBD2 (6 bases). CDR3 length: 15 residues. The V end lost 6 bases, the J end lost 7 bases, and 22 bases lay between the germline ends. Germline assignment: CDR1 ENHRY and CDR2 SYGVKD. For the CDR3, the DNA is TGTGCCATCAGGTCGGGCCCGGGGGAGTCCTGGGAGCAGTACTTC. Its translation: CAIRSGPGESWEQYF.

This chain uses TRBV5-1 with TRBJ2-2, with 7 bases matching TRBD1. The CDR3 is made up of 15 amino acids. CDR1 is SGHRS, CDR2 YFSETQ, per germline. V lost 1 base and J lost 4; bases outside the gene matches: 4. For the CDR3, the DNA is TGCGCCAGCAGCTTGCAGGGGGTCGGCACCGGGGAGCTGTTTTTT. Translating gives CASSLQGVGTGELFF.

The chain is built from TRBV4-1 and TRBJ2-5; D not certain. Per the germline V gene, CDR1 is MGHRA and CDR2 is YSYEKL. V was shortened by 0 bases and J by 5 bases, with 13 bases between the two germline ends. The CDR3 sequence is 15 residues long. The CDR3 bases are TGCGCCAGCAGCCAAGACTATGGCCTTACGGAGACCCAGTACTTC. Translating it yields CASSQDYGLTETQYF.

Comment on this clone: The same CDR3 also results from other DNA sequences found in this sample. V gene TRBV6-5 combines with J gene TRBJ1-2, with TRBD1 matching over 8 bases. This CDR3 is 13 amino acids long. Germline V gene sequence: CDR1 MNHEY, CDR2 SVGAGI. The V segment lost 6 bases and the J segment 2 bases; nucleotides outside the gene matches: 2. The CDR3 nucleotides read TGTGCCAGCAGGGGGACAGGCAACTATGGCTACACCTTC. Protein product: CASRGTGNYGYTF.

The J gene is TRBJ1-1, the V gene TRBV5-4, with 11 bases fitting TRBD1. This CDR3 has 13 residues. The V gene end was trimmed by 5 bases and the J gene end by 4 bases; junction bases not matched to a gene: 1. Germline CDR1 reads SGHNT; CDR2 reads YYREEE (reference sequence). The CDR3 nucleotides read TGTGCCAGCAGGGGGACAGGGGGCACTGAAGCTTTCTTT. It codes for CASRGTGGTEAFF.

V gene TRBV7-7 combines with J gene TRBJ2-7; D tentatively fits TRBD1 or TRBD2 (6 bases each). V lost 1 base and J lost 4, with 11 bases in between. The CDR3 covers 14 residues. Germline lookup yields CDR1 SSHAT and CDR2 FNYEAQ (reference sequence). In nucleotides, the CDR3 is TGTGCCAGCAGCTTAGAAGAGGGGGGTTACGAGCAGTACTTC. It specifies CASSLEEGGYEQYF. The full variable domain, completed using reference TRBV7-7 and TRBJ2-7, is GAGVSQSPRYKVTKRGQDVTLRCDPISSHATLYWYQQALGQGPEFLTYFNYEAQPDKSGLPSDRFSAERPEGSISTLTIQRTEQRDSAMYRCASSLEEGGYEQYFGPGTRLTVT.

This clone was detected once. CDR3 nucleotide sequence: TGTGCCAGCAGCTTAGGTTGGCTAGCGGGGATCAATGAGCAGTTCTTC. This encodes CASSLGWLAGINEQFF. The V call is TRBV7-2, the J call TRBJ2-1; the match to TRBD2 covers 9 bases. The CDR3 has 16 amino acids. Germline CDR1 and CDR2: SGHTA and FQGNSA. V lost 1 base to trimming and J lost 6 bases; unmatched junction nucleotides: 7. Full variable domain (outside the CDR3, taken from reference TRBV7-2 and TRBJ2-1): GAGVSQSPSNKVTEKGKDVELRCDPISGHTALYWYRQSLGQGLEFLIYFQGNSAPDKSGLPSDRFSAERTGGSVSTLTIQRTQQEDSAVYLCASSLGWLAGINEQFFGPGTRLTVL.

CDR3 protein: CASTGQPNTEAFF. The DNA for the CDR3 is TGTGCCAGCACTGGACAGCCGAACACTGAAGCTTTCTTT. The chain employs TRBV2 and TRBJ1-1, with D perhaps TRBD1 (6 bases). CDR1 is SNHLY, CDR2 FYNNEI, per germline. The CDR3 contains 13 residues. The ends were cut back, 7 bases at V and 1 base at J, with 10 bases in the middle.

This chain connects TRBV11-2 to TRBJ2-2; possible D gene TRBD2, 5 bases. Germline V gene sequence: CDR1 SGHAT, CDR2 FQNNGV. This CDR3 contains 15 residues. Trimming took off 2 bases at V and 4 bases at J, with 11 bases between the two ends. The CDR3 region has the DNA TGTGCCAGCAGCTTAATTTCGGCGGGCACCGGGGAGCTGTTTTTT. Residues: CASSLISAGTGELFF.